The 5 T cell receptor beta chains below come from one sample, sequenced in a study of T-cell reconstitution after alpha-beta-depleted transplantation in children. Preparation of the TCRbeta library was carried out with unique molecular identifiers. TCRdb recomputed calls from the PCR reads with MiXCR, one row per CDR3 protein. The sample contains approximately 190,000 distinct CDR3 sequences, 7% to 9% of which appear only once. The starting material was PBMCs, mostly from graft donor cells, obtained 360 days after TCRalphabeta/CD19-depleted stem cell transplant. The receptors were sampled from a male patient aged 2-15 years who had a stem cell transplant for acute myeloid leukemia, so the T cells may come from the graft donor.

This clonotype was recorded at least ten times. This chain uses TRBV4-3 with TRBJ2-6, with D unclear. The CDR3 totals 16 residues. The germline V and J ends were trimmed by 0 bases and 4 bases, with 10 bases remaining between them. CDR1 is LGHNA, CDR2 YSLEER, per germline. CDR3 amino acids: CASSQDRGPGANVLTF. CDR3 nucleotides: TGCGCCAGCAGCCAAGATAGAGGTCCCGGGGCCAACGTCCTGACTTTC.

The V and J genes are TRBV3-1 and TRBJ1-1, with 8 bases aligning to TRBD1. The CDR3 extends over 18 amino acids. Germline CDR1 reads LGHDT; CDR2 reads YNNKEL (reference sequence). In DNA form, the CDR3 reads TGTGCACGCGGAGTGGGGGCCCCAACAGGGGGAATGAACACTGAAGCTTTCTTT. This gives the protein CARGVGAPTGGMNTEAFF.

This clonotype has ten or more counts. The rearrangement links TRBV6-2 or TRBV6-3 to TRBJ1-1, with D perhaps TRBD1 (5 bases). The CDR3 totals 13 residues. CDR1 and CDR2 (germline): MNHEY, SVGEGT. V was pared by 4 bases and J by 6 bases, with 12 bases between. CDR3 nucleotide sequence: TGTGCCAGCAGTTCAAACAGGCGCGCTGAAGCTTTCTTT. Translation: CASSSNRRAEAFF.

This clonotype was seen more than once but under ten times. The rearrangement joins TRBV29-1 to TRBJ1-2; D not resolved. CDR1 and CDR2 from the germline V gene are SQVTM and ANQGSEA. This CDR3 spans 11 amino acids. V shed 6 bases and J shed 0 bases, with 5 bases lying between them. Here the CDR3 reads CSVFANYGYTF. For the CDR3, the DNA is TGCAGCGTATTCGCTAACTATGGCTACACCTTC.

The rearrangement links TRBV27 to TRBJ2-3; TRBD2 is a possible D gene (6 bases). The CDR3 consists of 16 residues. V lost 1 base and J lost 1, with 12 bases in between. In germline, CDR1 is MNHEY, CDR2 SMNVEV (reference sequence). The CDR3 region has the DNA TGTGCCAGCAGTTTATTTCGGGAGAAGGGCACAGATACGCAGTATTTT. This codes for CASSLFREKGTDTQYF.